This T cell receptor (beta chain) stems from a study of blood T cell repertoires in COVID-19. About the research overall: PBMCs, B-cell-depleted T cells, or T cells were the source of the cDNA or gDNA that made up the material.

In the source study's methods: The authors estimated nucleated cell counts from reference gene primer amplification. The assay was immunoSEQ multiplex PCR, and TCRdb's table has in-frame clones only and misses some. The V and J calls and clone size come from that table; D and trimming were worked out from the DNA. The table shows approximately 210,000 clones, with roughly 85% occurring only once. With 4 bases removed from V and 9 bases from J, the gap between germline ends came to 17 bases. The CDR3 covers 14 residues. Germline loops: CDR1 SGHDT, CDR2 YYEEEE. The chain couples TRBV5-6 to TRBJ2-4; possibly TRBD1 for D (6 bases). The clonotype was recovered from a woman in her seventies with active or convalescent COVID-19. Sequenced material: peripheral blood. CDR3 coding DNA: TGTGCCAGCAGCCTAGGCCTCGAAGGGGGCATTCAGTACTTC. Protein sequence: CASSLGLEGGIQYF. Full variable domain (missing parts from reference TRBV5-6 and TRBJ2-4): DAGVTQSPTHLIKTRGQQVTLRCSPKSGHDTVSWYQQALGQGPQFIFQYYEEEERQRGNFPDRFSGHQFPNYSSELNVNALLLGDSALYLCASSLGLEGGIQYFGAGTRLSVL.